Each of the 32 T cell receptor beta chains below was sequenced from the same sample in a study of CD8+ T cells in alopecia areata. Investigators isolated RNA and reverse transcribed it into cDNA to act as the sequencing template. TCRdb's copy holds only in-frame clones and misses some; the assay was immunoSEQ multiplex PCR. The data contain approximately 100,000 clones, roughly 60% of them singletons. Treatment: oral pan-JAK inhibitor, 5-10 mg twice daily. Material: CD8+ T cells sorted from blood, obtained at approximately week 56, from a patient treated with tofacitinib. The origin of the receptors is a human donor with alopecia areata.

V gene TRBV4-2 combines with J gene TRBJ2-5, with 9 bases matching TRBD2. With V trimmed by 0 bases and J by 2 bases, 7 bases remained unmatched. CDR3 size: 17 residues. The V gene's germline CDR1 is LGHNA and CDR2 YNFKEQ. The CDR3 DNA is TGTGCCAGCAGCCAAGATGTAGCGGGGGTCGGACAAGAGACCCAGTACTTC. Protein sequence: CASSQDVAGVGQETQYF.

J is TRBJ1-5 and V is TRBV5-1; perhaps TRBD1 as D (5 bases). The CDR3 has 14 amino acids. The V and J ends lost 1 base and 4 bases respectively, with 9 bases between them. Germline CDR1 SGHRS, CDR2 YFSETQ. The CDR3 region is CASSLNSGNQPQHF. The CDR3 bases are TGCGCCAGCAGCTTGAATTCAGGGAATCAGCCCCAGCATTTT.

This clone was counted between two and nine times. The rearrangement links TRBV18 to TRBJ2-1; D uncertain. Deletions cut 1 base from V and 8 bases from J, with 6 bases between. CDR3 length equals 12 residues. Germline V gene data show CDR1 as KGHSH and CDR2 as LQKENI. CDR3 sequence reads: CASSPQGYEQFF. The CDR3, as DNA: TGTGCCAGCTCACCACAGGGCTATGAGCAGTTCTTC.

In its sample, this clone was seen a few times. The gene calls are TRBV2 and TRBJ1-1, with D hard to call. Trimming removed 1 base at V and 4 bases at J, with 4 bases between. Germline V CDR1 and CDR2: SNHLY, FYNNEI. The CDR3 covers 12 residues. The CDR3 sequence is CASSEVITEAFF. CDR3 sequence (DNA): TGTGCCAGCAGTGAAGTCATCACTGAAGCTTTCTTT.

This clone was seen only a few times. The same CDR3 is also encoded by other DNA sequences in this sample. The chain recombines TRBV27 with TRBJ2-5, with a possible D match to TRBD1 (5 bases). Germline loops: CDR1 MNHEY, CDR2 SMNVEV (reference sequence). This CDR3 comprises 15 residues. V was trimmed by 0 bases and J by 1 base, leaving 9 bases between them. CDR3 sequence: CASSLSTGSQETQYF. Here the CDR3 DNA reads TGTGCCAGCAGTTTATCTACAGGTTCCCAAGAGACCCAGTACTTC.

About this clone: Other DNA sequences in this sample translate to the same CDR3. The CDR3 loop reads CASSWTGANEKLFF. CDR3 bases: TGTGCCAGCAGTTGGACAGGTGCAAATGAAAAACTGTTTTTT. The chain recombines TRBV6-5 with TRBJ1-4, with TRBD1 matching over 7 bases. This CDR3 has 14 amino acids. The trim removed 4 bases at V and 5 bases at J, leaving 4 bases unmatched. Germline V CDR1 and CDR2: MNHEY, SVGAGI.

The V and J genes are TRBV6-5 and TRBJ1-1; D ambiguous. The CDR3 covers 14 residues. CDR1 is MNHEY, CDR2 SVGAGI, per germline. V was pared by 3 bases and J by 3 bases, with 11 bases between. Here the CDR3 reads CASSYSDGYTEAFF. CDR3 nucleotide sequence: TGTGCCAGCAGTTATTCGGACGGTTACACTGAAGCTTTCTTT.

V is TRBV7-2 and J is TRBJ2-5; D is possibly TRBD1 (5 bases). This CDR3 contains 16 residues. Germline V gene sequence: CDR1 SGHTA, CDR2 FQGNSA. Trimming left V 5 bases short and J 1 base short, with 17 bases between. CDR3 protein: CASSQRAGIIQETQYF. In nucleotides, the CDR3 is TGTGCCAGCAGCCAAAGGGCAGGGATCATCCAAGAGACCCAGTACTTC. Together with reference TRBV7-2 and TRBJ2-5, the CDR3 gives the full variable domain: GAGVSQSPSNKVTEKGKDVELRCDPISGHTALYWYRQSLGQGLEFLIYFQGNSAPDKSGLPSDRFSAERTGGSVSTLTIQRTQQEDSAVYLCASSQRAGIIQETQYFGPGTRLLVL.

The CDR3 spells CASSSRASHPSRVEQYF. CDR3 nucleotides: TGTGCCAGCAGCAGTAGGGCCAGTCACCCTTCGAGAGTAGAGCAGTACTTC. The chain links TRBV13 to TRBJ2-7; D is unclear. Trimming pared 5 bases from V and 7 bases from J, leaving 27 bases between. Germline values: CDR1 PRHDT, CDR2 FYEKMQ (reference sequence). The length of the CDR3 is 17 residues.

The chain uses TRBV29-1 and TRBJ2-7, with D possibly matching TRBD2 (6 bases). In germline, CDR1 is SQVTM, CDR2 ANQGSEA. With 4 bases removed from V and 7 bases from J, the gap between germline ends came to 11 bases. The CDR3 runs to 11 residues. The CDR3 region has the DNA TGCAGCGTTGTTCGGGGGTGGGAGCAGTACTTC. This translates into CSVVRGWEQYF.

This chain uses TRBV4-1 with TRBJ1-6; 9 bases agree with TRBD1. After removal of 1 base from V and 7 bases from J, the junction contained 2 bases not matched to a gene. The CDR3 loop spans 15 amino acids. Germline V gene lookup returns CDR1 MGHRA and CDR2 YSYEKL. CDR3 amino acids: CASSQGDRENSPLHF. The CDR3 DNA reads TGCGCCAGCAGCCAAGGGGACAGGGAAAATTCACCCCTCCACTTT.

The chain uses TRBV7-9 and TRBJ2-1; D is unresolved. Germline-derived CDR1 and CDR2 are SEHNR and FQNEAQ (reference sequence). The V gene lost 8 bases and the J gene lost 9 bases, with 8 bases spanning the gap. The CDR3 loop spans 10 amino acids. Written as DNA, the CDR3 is TGTGCCAGCGGCCGCGGTGAGCAGTTCTTC. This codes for CASGRGEQFF.

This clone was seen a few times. The CDR3 spells CASSDPGQGNEKLFF. In nucleotides, the CDR3 is TGTGCCAGCAGTGACCCGGGACAGGGGAATGAAAAACTGTTTTTT. The chain combines TRBV2 with TRBJ1-4, with 10 bases matching TRBD1. Germline values: CDR1 SNHLY, CDR2 FYNNEI. Losses at the gene ends were 3 bases for V and 5 bases for J; bases not matched to a gene: 3. The CDR3 contains 15 residues.

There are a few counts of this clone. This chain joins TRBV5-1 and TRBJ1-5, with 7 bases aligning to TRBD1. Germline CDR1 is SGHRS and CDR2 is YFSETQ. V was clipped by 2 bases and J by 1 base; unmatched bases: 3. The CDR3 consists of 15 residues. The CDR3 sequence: CASSFSGQSNQPQHF. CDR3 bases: TGCGCCAGCAGCTTCTCGGGACAGAGCAATCAGCCCCAGCATTTT.

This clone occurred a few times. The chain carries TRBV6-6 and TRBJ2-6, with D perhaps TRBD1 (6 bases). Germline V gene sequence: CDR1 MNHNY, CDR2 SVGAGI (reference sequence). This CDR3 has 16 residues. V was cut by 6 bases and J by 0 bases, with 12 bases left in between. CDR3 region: CASSRQQGSGANVLTF. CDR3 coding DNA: TGTGCCAGCAGCCGACAACAGGGCTCTGGGGCCAACGTCCTGACTTTC.

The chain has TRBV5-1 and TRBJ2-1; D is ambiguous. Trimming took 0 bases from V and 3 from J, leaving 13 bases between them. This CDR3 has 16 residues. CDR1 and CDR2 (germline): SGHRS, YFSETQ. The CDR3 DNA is TGCGCCAGCAGCTTGGAGGCAGCCGGAGACTACAATGAGCAGTTCTTC. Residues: CASSLEAAGDYNEQFF.

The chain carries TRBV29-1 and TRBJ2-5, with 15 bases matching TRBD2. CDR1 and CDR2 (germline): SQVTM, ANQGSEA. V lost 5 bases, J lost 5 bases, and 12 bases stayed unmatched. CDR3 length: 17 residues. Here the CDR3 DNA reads TGCAGCGTTTTTTCAGGACTAGCGGGGGGGCCGAGGGAGACCCAGTACTTC. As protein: CSVFSGLAGGPRETQYF.

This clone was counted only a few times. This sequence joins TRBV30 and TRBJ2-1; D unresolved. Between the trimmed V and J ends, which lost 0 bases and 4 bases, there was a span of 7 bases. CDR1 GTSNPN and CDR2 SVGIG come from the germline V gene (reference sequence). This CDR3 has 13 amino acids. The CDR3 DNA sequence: TGTGCCTGGAGTGTACTCTGGTACAATGAGCAGTTCTTC. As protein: CAWSVLWYNEQFF.

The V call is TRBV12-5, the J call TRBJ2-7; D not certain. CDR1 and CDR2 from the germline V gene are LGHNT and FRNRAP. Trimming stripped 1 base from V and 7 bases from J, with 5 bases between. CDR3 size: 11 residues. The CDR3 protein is CASGLGREQYF. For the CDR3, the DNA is TGTGCTAGTGGTTTGGGCCGGGAGCAGTACTTC.

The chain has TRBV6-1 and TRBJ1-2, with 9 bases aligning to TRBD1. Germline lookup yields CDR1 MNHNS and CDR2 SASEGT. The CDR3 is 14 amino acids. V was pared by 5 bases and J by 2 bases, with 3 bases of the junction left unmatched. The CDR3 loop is CASSPQGANYGYTF. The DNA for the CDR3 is TGTGCCAGCAGTCCACAGGGGGCCAACTATGGCTACACCTTC.

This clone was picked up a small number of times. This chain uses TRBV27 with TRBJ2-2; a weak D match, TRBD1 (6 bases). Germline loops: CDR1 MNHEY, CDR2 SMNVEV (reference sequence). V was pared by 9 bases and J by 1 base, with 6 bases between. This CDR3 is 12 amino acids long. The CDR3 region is CARQGNTGELFF. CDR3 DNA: TGTGCCAGACAGGGGAACACCGGGGAGCTGTTTTTT.

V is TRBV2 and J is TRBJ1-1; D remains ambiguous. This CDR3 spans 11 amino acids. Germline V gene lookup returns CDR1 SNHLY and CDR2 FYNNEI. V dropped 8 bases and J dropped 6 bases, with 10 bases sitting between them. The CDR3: CASGGGSEAFF. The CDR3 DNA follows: TGTGCCAGCGGAGGAGGATCTGAAGCTTTCTTT.

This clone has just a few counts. The CDR3 coding sequence is TGTGCCAGCAGCTTTGGTCGGGGAAACATTCAGTACTTC. Encoded protein: CASSFGRGNIQYF. The chain couples TRBV5-6 to TRBJ2-4; tentative D call: TRBD2 (5 bases). This CDR3 is built from 13 residues. The V end was cut by 2 bases, the J end by 6 bases, with 9 bases between. Per the germline V gene, CDR1 is SGHDT and CDR2 is YYEEEE. Using reference TRBV5-6 and TRBJ2-4 for the parts outside the CDR3, the full variable domain is DAGVTQSPTHLIKTRGQQVTLRCSPKSGHDTVSWYQQALGQGPQFIFQYYEEEERQRGNFPDRFSGHQFPNYSSELNVNALLLGDSALYLCASSFGRGNIQYFGAGTRLSVL.

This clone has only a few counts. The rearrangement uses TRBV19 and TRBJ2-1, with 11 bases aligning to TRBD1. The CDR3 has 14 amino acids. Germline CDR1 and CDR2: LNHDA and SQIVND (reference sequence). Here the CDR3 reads CATSWTGGFNEQFF. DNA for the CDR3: TGTGCGACTTCCTGGACAGGGGGCTTCAATGAGCAGTTCTTC.

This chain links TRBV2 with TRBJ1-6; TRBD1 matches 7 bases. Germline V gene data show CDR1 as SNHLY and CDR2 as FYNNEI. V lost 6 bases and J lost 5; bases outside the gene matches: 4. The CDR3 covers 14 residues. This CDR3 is CASRSGQNNSPLHF. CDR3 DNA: TGTGCCAGCAGATCGGGACAGAATAATTCACCCCTCCACTTT. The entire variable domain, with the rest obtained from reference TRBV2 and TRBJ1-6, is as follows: EPEVTQTPSHQVTQMGQEVILRCVPISNHLYFYWYRQILGQKVEFLVSFYNNEISEKSEIFDDQFSVERPDGSNFTLKIRSTKLEDSAMYFCASRSGQNNSPLHFGNGTRLTVT.

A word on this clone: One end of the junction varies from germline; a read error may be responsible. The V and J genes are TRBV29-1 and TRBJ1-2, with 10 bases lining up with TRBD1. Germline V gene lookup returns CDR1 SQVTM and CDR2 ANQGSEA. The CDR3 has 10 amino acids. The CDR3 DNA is TGCAGCGTTCCGGGACAGGGGAACAACTTC. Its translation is CSVPGQGNNF.

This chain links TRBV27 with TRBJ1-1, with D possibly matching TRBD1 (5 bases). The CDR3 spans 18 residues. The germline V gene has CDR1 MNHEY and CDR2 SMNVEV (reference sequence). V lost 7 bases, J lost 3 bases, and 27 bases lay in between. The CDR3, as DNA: TGTGCCAGCAACCCCCGTGGGGCGGGTAGAGGGCTGGACACTGAAGCTTTCTTT. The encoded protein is CASNPRGAGRGLDTEAFF.

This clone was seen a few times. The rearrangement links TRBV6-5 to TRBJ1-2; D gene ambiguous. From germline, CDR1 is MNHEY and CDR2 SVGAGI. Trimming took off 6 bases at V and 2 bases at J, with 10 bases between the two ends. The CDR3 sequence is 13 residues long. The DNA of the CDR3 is TGTGCCAGCAGGTCGGACGGCAACTATGGCTACACCTTC. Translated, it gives CASRSDGNYGYTF.

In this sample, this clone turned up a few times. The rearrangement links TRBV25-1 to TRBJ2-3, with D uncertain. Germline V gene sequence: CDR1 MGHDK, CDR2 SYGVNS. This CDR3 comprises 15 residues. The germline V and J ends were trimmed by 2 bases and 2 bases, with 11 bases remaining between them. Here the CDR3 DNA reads TGTGCCAGCAGTGAAAGGCTCCGAGACACAGATACGCAGTATTTT. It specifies CASSERLRDTDTQYF.

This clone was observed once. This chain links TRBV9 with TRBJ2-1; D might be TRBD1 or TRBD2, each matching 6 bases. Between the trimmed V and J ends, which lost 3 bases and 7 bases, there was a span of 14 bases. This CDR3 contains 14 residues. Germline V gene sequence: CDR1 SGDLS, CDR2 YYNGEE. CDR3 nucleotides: TGTGCCAGCAGCGGGGACAACCGGGGGAATGAGCAGTTCTTC. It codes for CASSGDNRGNEQFF.

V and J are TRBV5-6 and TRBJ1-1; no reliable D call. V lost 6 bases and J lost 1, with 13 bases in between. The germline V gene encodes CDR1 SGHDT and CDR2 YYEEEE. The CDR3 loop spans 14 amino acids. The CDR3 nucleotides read TGTGCCAGCATGACGCTTAATCGGAACACTGAAGCTTTCTTT. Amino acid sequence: CASMTLNRNTEAFF.

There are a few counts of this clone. DNA for the CDR3: TGTGCCAGCAAGGGGGGCAGGGTGAGAGAGACCCAGTACTTC. It codes for CASKGGRVRETQYF. This chain links TRBV6-1 with TRBJ2-5; either TRBD1 or TRBD2 may supply D (6 bases each). The CDR3 has 14 residues. Germline V CDR1 and CDR2: MNHNS, SASEGT. With 7 bases removed from V and 4 bases from J, the gap between germline ends came to 16 bases.